The source of this TCR beta chain is a study of technical replicates of blood from several donors. Sequencing used immunoSEQ multiplex PCR; TCRdb keeps in-frame clones, though not all of them. Of about 80,000 clones detected, roughly 93% appear once; the ten largest clones hold about 0.41%. This CDR3 region has 16 residues. Germline lookup yields CDR1 SGHDN and CDR2 FVKESK. The V gene lost 1 base and the J gene lost 5 bases, with 18 bases spanning the gap. This clonotype was obtained from a human donor in good health. V usage is TRBV14 and J usage is TRBJ2-7; D call uncertain. Sequencing was performed on T cells isolated from PBMCs. CDR3 protein: CASSQGGQGWWDEQYF. In DNA, the CDR3 is TGTGCCAGCAGCCAAGGCGGCCAAGGTTGGTGGGACGAGCAGTACTTC. Based on the CDR3 plus reference TRBV14 and TRBJ2-7, the full variable domain is EAGVTQFPSHSVIEKGQTVTLRCDPISGHDNLYWYRRVMGKEIKFLLHFVKESKQDESGMPNNRFLAERTGGTYSTLKVQPAELEDSGVYFCASSQGGQGWWDEQYFGPGTRLTVT.